The 12 T cell receptor beta chains presented below share a single source sample, sequenced in a study of cytomegalovirus exposure and HLA in healthy donors. Use of 60 Vbeta and 13 Jbeta primers characterized the PCR. The protocol was immunoSEQ multiplex PCR, while the TCRdb copy is restricted to in-frame clones and leaves out a portion. The sample consists of around 100,000 clones, approximately 80% of them appearing once. Material: PBMCs. The receptors come from a female donor in good health and CMV-seropositive.

V and J are TRBV4-3 and TRBJ2-6; D is undetermined. The CDR3 has 17 residues. CDR1 and CDR2 from the germline V gene are LGHNA and YSLEER. Trimming stripped 0 bases from V and 0 bases from J, with 9 bases between. The CDR3 DNA is TGCGCCAGCAGCCAAGAAGCAGGATACTCTGGGGCCAACGTCCTGACTTTC. Encoded protein: CASSQEAGYSGANVLTF.

The chain recombines TRBV28 with TRBJ1-3; TRBD1 aligns across 11 bases. The CDR3 contains 21 residues. CDR1 MDHEN and CDR2 SYDVKM come from the germline V gene. With V trimmed by 1 base and J by 0 bases, 14 bases remained unmatched. Here the CDR3 DNA reads TGTGCCAGCAGTTTATCAGTAGGGACAGGGGGAATCAAAAGCTCTGGAAACACCATATATTTT. Protein: CASSLSVGTGGIKSSGNTIYF.

This chain joins TRBV10-1 and TRBJ2-7; 8 positions agree with TRBD2. J gave up 6 bases and V 3 bases, and 10 bases lay outside the gene matches. The CDR3 consists of 15 residues. Germline V gives CDR1 WNHNN, CDR2 SYGVQD (reference sequence). The CDR3: CASSEAIGLAGEQYF. The CDR3 DNA is TGCGCCAGCAGTGAAGCGATTGGGCTAGCGGGCGAGCAGTACTTC.

The V call is TRBV6-5, the J call TRBJ2-7; a possible D gene is TRBD2 (5 bases). Germline lookup yields CDR1 MNHEY and CDR2 SVGAGI. There are 15 residues in the CDR3. The germline V and J ends were trimmed by 0 bases and 6 bases, with 15 bases remaining between them. CDR3 in amino acids: CASSYSFRGNGEQYF. The CDR3 region has the DNA TGTGCCAGCAGTTACTCGTTCCGGGGAAACGGCGAGCAGTACTTC.

This chain connects TRBV10-3 to TRBJ2-7, with 10 positions matching TRBD1. CDR1 and CDR2 (germline): ENHRY, SYGVKD. V gave up 9 bases and J gave up 5 bases; unmatched junction bases: 7. The CDR3 contains 13 residues. CDR3 sequence reads: CAISGTGDHEQYF. The CDR3 coding sequence is TGTGCCATATCCGGGACAGGGGATCACGAGCAGTACTTC.

This chain links TRBV5-1 with TRBJ2-3; 7 bases match TRBD1. The germline CDR1 and CDR2 sequences are SGHRS and YFSETQ. Trimming at V came to 1 base and at J to 2 bases, leaving 4 bases not matched to a gene. CDR3 length equals 15 residues. CDR3 amino acids: CASSLRGQYTDTQYF. The CDR3 nucleotides are TGCGCCAGCAGCTTGAGGGGACAGTACACAGATACGCAGTATTTT. Looking up the rest from reference TRBV5-1 and TRBJ2-3 gives the full variable domain: KAGVTQTPRYLIKTRGQQVTLSCSPISGHRSVSWYQQTPGQGLQFLFEYFSETQRNKGNFPGRFSGRQFSNSRSEMNVSTLELGDSALYLCASSLRGQYTDTQYFGPGTRLTVL.

The V call is TRBV7-9, the J call TRBJ1-6, with D unresolved. The CDR3 sequence is 13 residues long. Trimming shortened V by 7 bases and J by 7 bases, and 11 bases separated the two germline ends. Germline-derived CDR1 and CDR2 are SEHNR and FQNEAQ (reference sequence). The CDR3 reads CASKNSNNSPLHF. The CDR3 bases are TGTGCCAGCAAGAACAGCAACAATTCACCCCTCCACTTT.

The V gene is TRBV30, the J gene TRBJ1-3; the D gene is possibly TRBD1 (5 bases). Trimming cost V 1 base and J 4 bases, with 14 bases left between them. This CDR3 has 15 amino acids. Germline CDR1 reads GTSNPN; CDR2 reads SVGIG (reference sequence). The chain's CDR3 is CAWSGQGSWGNTIYF. The CDR3 DNA sequence: TGTGCCTGGAGTGGGCAGGGATCGTGGGGAAACACCATATATTTT.

The chain uses TRBV6-5 and TRBJ2-1; 8 bases are shared with TRBD2. The CDR3 is 15 amino acids. Germline V gene data show CDR1 as MNHEY and CDR2 as SVGAGI. Trimming removed 6 bases from V and 8 bases from J; junction bases left unmatched: 12. CDR3 sequence reads: CASRVTGGPRDEQFF. In DNA form, the CDR3 reads TGTGCCAGCAGAGTTACGGGGGGGCCGAGAGATGAGCAGTTCTTC.

As for this clone: The junction departs from the called germline gene at one end, perhaps through a read error. V and J are TRBV10-2 and TRBJ1-5; TRBD1 might be the D (6 bases). The germline V gene encodes CDR1 WSHSY and CDR2 SAAADI. The CDR3 spans 12 residues. The CDR3 bases are TGCGCCAGCAGTCAGGGGCAACAGCCCCGGCATTTT. Residues: CASSQGQQPRHF.

The chain links TRBV7-9 to TRBJ1-2; no clear D gene. The V and J ends lost 1 base and 3 bases respectively, with 6 bases between them. The CDR3 sequence is 13 residues long. The germline gives CDR1 SEHNR, CDR2 FQNEAQ (reference sequence). CDR3 coding DNA: TGTGCCAGCAGCTTAGTCCCGGACTATGGCTACACCTTC. This sequence encodes CASSLVPDYGYTF.

The V and J genes are TRBV10-2 and TRBJ1-1; TRBD1 might be the D (6 bases). The germline CDR1 and CDR2 sequences are WSHSY and SAAADI. The CDR3 loop spans 13 amino acids. Between the trimmed V and J ends, which lost 7 bases and 4 bases, there was a span of 13 bases. CDR3 loop: CASKVSGATEAFF. The CDR3 DNA sequence: TGCGCCAGCAAGGTCTCAGGGGCCACTGAAGCTTTCTTT.